Listed here are 24 T cell receptor beta chains from one sample, sequenced in a study of blood T cells in healthy people across ages. Alongside a J-beta primer mix, a sample-barcoded 5' primer served in a second PCR lasting about 6 to 11 cycles. TCRdb reprocessed the 5' RACE reads with MiXCR, giving one entry per CDR3 protein. The repertoire includes fewer than 900,000 distinct CDR3 sequences, roughly 40% of them detected once, and 10% to 15% sits in the top ten. The sequenced material came from blood. The receptors were gathered from a man between 18 and 29 years old in good health.

This clonotype has more than one count but fewer than ten. The chain is built from TRBV15 and TRBJ1-1; no reliable D call. Germline V lookup: CDR1 LNHNV, CDR2 YYDKDF (reference sequence). Trimming left V 0 bases short and J 0 bases short, with 8 bases between. The CDR3 is made up of 15 amino acids. CDR3 bases: TGTGCCACCAGCAGAGATGGCGAATTGAACACTGAAGCTTTCTTT. Translated, it gives CATSRDGELNTEAFF.

This clonotype has a handful of counts. The J gene is TRBJ2-4, the V gene TRBV7-8, with D tentatively TRBD1 (6 bases). The germline gives CDR1 SGHVS, CDR2 FQNEAQ. V was trimmed by 5 bases and J by 2 bases, leaving 19 bases between them. This CDR3 has 17 amino acids. The CDR3 DNA is TGTGCCAGCAGCCCCAGGGCAGGGGAGTTTCCCAAAAACATTCAGTACTTC. This translates into CASSPRAGEFPKNIQYF.

The chain recombines TRBV6-5 with TRBJ2-1, with D possibly matching TRBD1 (6 bases). Germline V gene data show CDR1 as MNHEY and CDR2 as SVGAGI. The CDR3 runs 16 residues. V was trimmed by 2 bases and J by 5 bases, leaving 16 bases between them. The DNA for the CDR3 is TGTGCCAGCAGTTACCTGGGGGCCCGCAACCACAATGAGCAGTTCTTC. Translation gives CASSYLGARNHNEQFF.

Only a few counts were recorded for this clonotype. The J gene is TRBJ2-3, the V gene TRBV5-5; D is perhaps TRBD1 or TRBD2 (6 bases each). CDR1 and CDR2 from the germline V gene are SGHKS and YYEKEE (reference sequence). The V end was cut by 7 bases, the J end by 0 bases, with 15 bases between. The CDR3 length is 15 residues. The DNA of the CDR3 is TGTGCCAGCGCCCTAGGGGGGACTAGCACAGATACGCAGTATTTT. Amino acid sequence: CASALGGTSTDTQYF.

This clonotype was detected only a few times. The rearrangement uses TRBV12-3 or TRBV12-4 and TRBJ2-3; the match to TRBD1 covers 7 bases. There are 15 residues in the CDR3. V dropped 7 bases and J dropped 5; count of bases not matched to a gene: 12. The CDR3 protein is CASTQDRVAVDTQYF. The CDR3 DNA reads TGTGCCAGCACCCAAGACAGGGTTGCTGTAGATACGCAGTATTTT.

V is TRBV7-8 and J is TRBJ2-7; either TRBD1 or TRBD2 may supply D (6 bases each). Trimming took off 10 bases at V and 7 bases at J, with 26 bases between the two ends. Germline assignment: CDR1 SGHVS and CDR2 FQNEAQ. The CDR3 contains 15 residues. CDR3 in DNA: TGTGCCACGGGGGCTTACAGGGCACGTCTTAATGAGCAGTACTTC. Residues: CATGAYRARLNEQYF. Full variable domain (remainder filled in from reference TRBV7-8 and TRBJ2-7): GAGVSQSPRYKVAKRGQDVALRCDPISGHVSLFWYQQALGQGPEFLTYFQNEAQLDKSGLPSDRFFAERPEGSVSTLKIQRTQQEDSAVYLCATGAYRARLNEQYFGPGTRLTVT.

CDR3: CSARDINWGDTQYF. CDR3 nucleotide sequence: TGCAGTGCTAGAGATATTAATTGGGGAGATACGCAGTATTTT. The chain has TRBV20-1 and TRBJ2-3; D gene unclear. V lost 0 bases, J lost 5 bases, and 12 bases lay in between. CDR3 length: 14 residues. Germline V gives CDR1 DFQATT, CDR2 SNEGSKA (reference sequence).

With regard to this clonotype: This could be a read error, since a much larger clone is one nucleotide away. The chain recombines TRBV12-3 or TRBV12-4 with TRBJ2-7, with D tentatively TRBD1 or TRBD2 (6 bases each). This CDR3 has 16 residues. The V and J ends lost 8 bases and 0 bases respectively, with 20 bases between them. The CDR3 here is CASGWGTGGLSYEQYF. The DNA for the CDR3 is TGTGCCAGCGGTTGGGGGACTGGGGGGCTCTCCTACGAGCAGTACTTC.

This clonotype was detected a few times. The chain combines TRBV4-3 with TRBJ2-2, with no clear D. Trimming stripped 3 bases from V and 9 bases from J, with 11 bases between. The CDR3 contains 13 residues. Germline assignment: CDR1 LGHNA and CDR2 YSLEER. In nucleotides, the CDR3 is TGCGCCAGCAGCCAGGATACTCACCGGGAGCTGTTTTTT. As protein: CASSQDTHRELFF.

This clonotype turned up a few times. V is TRBV5-5 and J is TRBJ2-2, with D perhaps TRBD1 (6 bases). The CDR3 runs 15 residues. Trimming pared 9 bases from V and 5 bases from J, leaving 20 bases between. Germline loops: CDR1 SGHKS, CDR2 YYEKEE (reference sequence). CDR3 loop: CAMSANPRGTGELFF. The CDR3 region has the DNA TGTGCCATGTCGGCCAATCCTAGGGGGACCGGGGAGCTGTTTTTT. Looking up the rest from reference TRBV5-5 and TRBJ2-2 gives the full variable domain: DAGVTQSPTHLIKTRGQQVTLRCSPISGHKSVSWYQQVLGQGPQFIFQYYEKEERGRGNFPDRFSARQFPNYSSELNVNALLLGDSALYLCAMSANPRGTGELFFGEGSRLTVL.

The CDR3 spells CSATPYDGYTF. CDR3 DNA sequence: TGCAGTGCTACCCCATATGATGGCTACACCTTC. The chain carries TRBV20-1 and TRBJ1-2; D unresolved. Trimming pared 4 bases from V and 6 bases from J, leaving 9 bases between. Germline CDR1 reads DFQATT; CDR2 reads SNEGSKA (reference sequence). The CDR3 consists of 11 residues.

This clonotype has only a few counts. The rearrangement uses TRBV12-3 or TRBV12-4 and TRBJ1-1; D unresolved. The CDR3 length is 14 residues. The V gene lost 6 bases and the J gene lost 0 bases, with 11 bases spanning the gap. CDR3 sequence: CASRDSGLNTEAFF. For the CDR3, the DNA is TGTGCCAGCAGGGACTCGGGATTGAACACTGAAGCTTTCTTT.

This clonotype was found a few times. The chain is built from TRBV18 and TRBJ1-1, with 11 positions matching TRBD1. Unmatched junction bases numbered 11, after V lost 6 bases and J lost 5 bases. The CDR3 covers 16 residues. Germline CDR1 and CDR2: KGHSH and LQKENI. CDR3 DNA: TGTGCCAGCTCCCCAACCGGACAGGGGGCGAGGACTGAAGCTTTCTTT. This codes for CASSPTGQGARTEAFF.

This clonotype was recorded a few times. The chain carries TRBV2 and TRBJ2-4; a weak D match, TRBD1 (5 bases). CDR1 is SNHLY and CDR2 is FYNNEI in the germline V gene. Trimming removed 2 bases at V and 1 base at J, with 9 bases between. This CDR3 contains 15 residues. For the CDR3, the DNA is TGTGCCAGCAGTGAAACGGCAGGGGCCAAAAACATTCAGTACTTC. Its protein product is CASSETAGAKNIQYF.

The rearrangement joins TRBV27 to TRBJ1-6; 7 nucleotides line up with TRBD1. Trimming cost V 5 bases and J 10 bases; bases outside gene matches: 5. The CDR3 has 13 residues. The germline V gene encodes CDR1 MNHEY and CDR2 SMNVEV (reference sequence). The CDR3 DNA reads as TGTGCCAGCAGTCTCAACAGGGGCTCACCCCTCCACTTT. Translating gives CASSLNRGSPLHF.

The sample holds many counts of this clonotype. This chain uses TRBV5-1 with TRBJ1-1; 7 bases are a match to TRBD1. The CDR3 is made up of 14 amino acids. Germline loops: CDR1 SGHRS, CDR2 YFSETQ. V shed 5 bases and J 1 base; nucleotides not matched to a gene: 5. The CDR3: CASRPGTANTEAFF. The CDR3 DNA sequence: TGCGCCAGCAGGCCCGGGACAGCGAACACTGAAGCTTTCTTT.

The chain uses TRBV7-7 and TRBJ2-5; weak D call: TRBD2 (6 bases). The V end lost 1 base, the J end lost 5 bases, and 17 bases lay between the germline ends. CDR3 size: 16 residues. Germline CDR1 and CDR2: SSHAT and FNYEAQ (reference sequence). The CDR3 sequence is CASSLEPIGGRETQYF. The CDR3 DNA sequence: TGTGCCAGCAGCTTAGAGCCGATCGGGGGAAGGGAGACCCAGTACTTC. Drawing the rest from reference TRBV7-7 and TRBJ2-5, the complete variable domain is GAGVSQSPRYKVTKRGQDVTLRCDPISSHATLYWYQQALGQGPEFLTYFNYEAQPDKSGLPSDRFSAERPEGSISTLTIQRTEQRDSAMYRCASSLEPIGGRETQYFGPGTRLLVL.

There are many counts of this clonotype. The chain combines TRBV4-3 with TRBJ2-5; a possible D gene is TRBD2 (5 bases). Germline lookup yields CDR1 LGHNA and CDR2 YSLEER. Trimming took 3 bases from V and 1 from J, leaving 9 bases between them. The CDR3 consists of 14 residues. DNA of the CDR3: TGCGCCAGCAGCCACCAGCGGAGCCAAGAGACCCAGTACTTC. Protein product: CASSHQRSQETQYF.

This clonotype showed up many times. The rearrangement links TRBV7-3 to TRBJ2-3; 7 bases fit TRBD2. Trimming took 5 bases from V and 6 from J; bases not matched to a gene: 11. Germline V gene data show CDR1 as SGHTA and CDR2 as FQGTGA. CDR3 length: 15 residues. The CDR3 coding sequence is TGTGCCAGCAGCCCAGGACTAGATGGGGGGGATACGCAGTATTTT. Amino acid sequence: CASSPGLDGGDTQYF.

This clonotype has ten or more counts. The chain employs TRBV15 and TRBJ1-1; the D is unclear. V gave up 1 base and J gave up 4 bases, with 10 bases separating them. Germline V gene sequence: CDR1 LNHNV, CDR2 YYDKDF (reference sequence). The CDR3 has 14 amino acids. The CDR3 DNA is TGTGCCACCAGCAGAGTCGGGGTTAGCACTGAAGCTTTCTTT. It yields the protein CATSRVGVSTEAFF.

This clonotype was observed a few times. J is TRBJ1-2 and V is TRBV9, with TRBD1 as a possible D gene (6 bases). Germline V gives CDR1 SGDLS, CDR2 YYNGEE. Between the trimmed V and J ends, which lost 0 bases and 3 bases, there was a span of 12 bases. This CDR3 region has 15 residues. CDR3 residues: CASSVGGQQHYGYTF. The CDR3, as DNA: TGTGCCAGCAGCGTAGGGGGGCAGCAGCACTATGGCTACACCTTC.

The rearrangement uses TRBV7-2 and TRBJ1-1; D may be TRBD1 (5 bases). The length of the CDR3 is 17 residues. Germline V gene data show CDR1 as SGHTA and CDR2 as FQGNSA. Deletions cut 5 bases from V and 0 bases from J, with 19 bases between. The CDR3, as DNA: TGTGCCAGCAGCCCCCTCCCCCCCGGACACATGAACACTGAAGCTTTCTTT. Its protein product is CASSPLPPGHMNTEAFF. Based on the CDR3 plus reference TRBV7-2 and TRBJ1-1, the full variable domain is GAGVSQSPSNKVTEKGKDVELRCDPISGHTALYWYRQSLGQGLEFLIYFQGNSAPDKSGLPSDRFSAERTGGSVSTLTIQRTQQEDSAVYLCASSPLPPGHMNTEAFFGQGTRLTVV.

The chain links TRBV4-3 to TRBJ1-1; D is unresolved. Trimming cost V 1 base and J 7 bases, with 10 bases left between them. Germline V gene data show CDR1 as LGHNA and CDR2 as YSLEER. The CDR3 extends over 13 amino acids. The CDR3 nucleotides are TGCGCCAGCAGCCAAGGGCCCAGCCTTGAAGCTTTCTTT. This encodes CASSQGPSLEAFF.

The rearrangement joins TRBV20-1 to TRBJ2-2; D call uncertain. CDR3 length equals 16 residues. Trimming took off 0 bases at V and 0 bases at J, with 11 bases between the two ends. The V gene's germline CDR1 is DFQATT and CDR2 SNEGSKA (reference sequence). The CDR3 DNA reads as TGCAGTGCTAGAGATCCGACAAGGGCGAACACCGGGGAGCTGTTTTTT. This sequence encodes CSARDPTRANTGELFF.